One sample yielded the 18 T cell receptor delta chains listed below, sequenced in a study of Vδ1+ human thymocytes. Sequences come from RNA converted to cDNA by reverse transcription. CDR3 amplicons came from multiplex PCR with pooled V-gene forward and constant-region reverse primers. TCRdb applied CATT to the multiplex PCR reads for clone calling. This table has over 45,000 delta-chain clones, approximately 15% appearing once. Their cognate antigens are unknown. Study-level results: Highly polyclonal TRG and TRD repertoires with Gaussian CDR3 length distributions appeared in thymus.

Sequencing used Vdelta1+ gamma-delta thymocytes from the thymus. Subset here: FACS-sorted CD3+ TCRalphabeta- TCRVdelta1+ TCRVdelta2- thymocytes. These receptors were collected from a boy under two years old who had congenital heart surgery.

This clone was counted a few times. The genes are TRDV1 and TRDJ1, with 9 bases lining up with TRDD3. The CDR3 spans 24 residues. V shed 0 bases and J 0 bases; nucleotides not matched to a gene: 26. The germline V gene has CDR1 TSWWSYY and CDR2 QGS. The CDR3 sequence: CALGELQDLRAILGDRLYTDKLIF. CDR3 bases: TGTGCTCTTGGGGAACTTCAAGACCTCAGGGCAATACTGGGGGACCGGCTGTACACCGATAAACTCATCTTT.

This clone showed up just a few times. The V call is TRDV1, the J call TRDJ1, with 9 nucleotides matching TRDD3. The ends lost 8 bases at V and 0 bases at J; junction bases unmatched: 13. CDR1 TSWWSYY and CDR2 QGS come from the germline V gene. CDR3 length: 17 residues. CDR3 sequence (DNA): TGTGCTCTTATAACCCTGGGGGATGCTATGTACACCGATAAACTCATCTTT. Translating it yields CALITLGDAMYTDKLIF.

The chain recombines TRDV1 with TRDJ1; the D is unclear. The V gene's germline CDR1 is TSWWSYY and CDR2 QGS. CDR3 length equals 14 residues. Trimming cost V 3 bases and J 0 bases, with 8 bases left between them. CDR3 DNA sequence: TGTGCTCTTGGGGAGGGTCTCAACACCGATAAACTCATCTTT. Amino acids: CALGEGLNTDKLIF.

The sample holds a few counts of this clone. The gene calls are TRDV1 and TRDJ2; possibly TRDD3 for D (6 bases). Trimming took 0 bases from V and 5 from J, leaving 16 bases between them. CDR1 is TSWWSYY, CDR2 QGS, per germline. The CDR3 covers 17 residues. The CDR3 bases are TGTGCTCTTGGGGAACTCCTAACTACTGGGAGCACAGCACAACTCTTCTTT. This gives the protein CALGELLTTGSTAQLFF.

V gene TRDV1 combines with J gene TRDJ1, with 13 bases fitting TRDD3. The CDR3 runs to 18 residues. The V gene's germline CDR1 is TSWWSYY and CDR2 QGS. V dropped 2 bases and J dropped 7; count of bases not matched to a gene: 13. In DNA form, the CDR3 reads TGTGCTCTTGGGGAATCTTCTGGTTACTGGGGGATACGTGGTAAACTCATCTTT. This codes for CALGESSGYWGIRGKLIF.

The chain joins TRDV1 to TRDJ1; 12 bases line up with TRDD3. The ends lost 7 bases at V and 0 bases at J; junction bases unmatched: 12. This CDR3 comprises 18 residues. Per germline, CDR1 TSWWSYY and CDR2 QGS. The CDR3 DNA is TGTGCTCTTGACCAGGGCTCCACTGGGGGATACAACACCGATAAACTCATCTTT. Its translation is CALDQGSTGGYNTDKLIF.

This clone occurred a few times. V usage is TRDV2 and J usage is TRDJ1; 10 nucleotides line up with TRDD3. Germline-derived CDR1 and CDR2 are GEAIGNYY and EKD. This CDR3 has 17 amino acids. Trimming took 9 bases from V and 0 from J; bases not matched to a gene: 15. This chain's CDR3 is CARLLYWGMLYTDKLIF. The CDR3 DNA is TGTGCCCGGTTATTGTACTGGGGGATGTTGTACACCGATAAACTCATCTTT.

This clone has more than one count but fewer than ten. The genes are TRAV29/DV5 and TRDJ1; 8 nucleotides align to TRDD3. CDR1 and CDR2 from the germline V gene are NSMFDY and ISSIKDK. V lost 3 bases and J lost 1; bases outside the gene matches: 29. CDR3 length: 22 amino acids. CDR3 bases: TGTGCAGCAACCTCCAATTCCTATTATCTGGGGGACACGGGGGGTTGCACCGATAAACTCATCTTT. Its translation: CAATSNSYYLGDTGGCTDKLIF.

The V and J genes are TRDV1 and TRDJ1; 7 bases map to TRDD3. The CDR3 is made up of 20 amino acids. V lost 0 bases to trimming and J lost 3 bases; unmatched junction nucleotides: 19. In germline, CDR1 is TSWWSYY, CDR2 QGS. Written as DNA, the CDR3 is TGTGCTCTTGGGGAACTCTTGATTCGGTACTGGGGACCCCACGCCGATAAACTCATCTTT. This codes for CALGELLIRYWGPHADKLIF.

This chain connects TRDV1 to TRDJ1, with 13 bases aligning to TRDD3. The CDR3 consists of 21 residues. The junction had 19 bases not matched to a gene; V was cut back by 4 bases and J by 2 bases. Germline V gene sequence: CDR1 TSWWSYY, CDR2 QGS. The CDR3: CALGAQPSMYWGIRKTDKLIF. The DNA of the CDR3 is TGTGCTCTTGGGGCACAACCTTCCATGTACTGGGGGATACGGAAAACCGATAAACTCATCTTT.

The chain recombines TRDV1 with TRDJ1, with 8 bases identical to TRDD2. The CDR3 contains 23 residues. The V gene end was trimmed by 5 bases and the J gene end by 0 bases; junction bases not matched to a gene: 29. Germline V gene sequence: CDR1 TSWWSYY, CDR2 QGS. CDR3 region: CALGPCPLPTEGLDIPYTDKLIF. The CDR3 region has the DNA TGTGCTCTTGGGCCCTGCCCTCTTCCTACTGAGGGACTGGATATACCGTACACCGATAAACTCATCTTT.

This clone has just a few counts. This rearrangement joins TRDV1 to TRDJ1; no clear D gene. Germline V CDR1 and CDR2: TSWWSYY, QGS. The CDR3 extends over 23 amino acids. Deletions cut 1 base from V and 0 bases from J, with 33 bases between. The CDR3 here is CALGEPVFTKSRTTFKYTDKLIF. The CDR3 bases are TGTGCTCTTGGGGAACCCGTCTTTACTAAGAGCCGTACTACGTTTAAATACACCGATAAACTCATCTTT.

This clone has just a few counts. The chain carries TRDV1 and TRDJ1, with TRDD3 matching 13 bases. With 3 bases clipped from V and 10 bases from J, the junction kept 17 bases outside the gene matches. This CDR3 is built from 18 residues. Germline assignment: CDR1 TSWWSYY and CDR2 QGS. The CDR3 protein is CALGDSGPTYWGIRGLIF. The CDR3 DNA reads as TGTGCTCTTGGGGACTCGGGGCCCACTTACTGGGGGATACGGGGACTCATCTTT.

This clone was seen more than once but under ten times. The chain joins TRDV2 to TRDJ1; D remains ambiguous. This CDR3 has 18 residues. Trimming cost V 4 bases and J 4 bases, with 27 bases left between them. In germline, CDR1 is GEAIGNYY, CDR2 EKD. CDR3 sequence: CACEAGSPSYIIRDKLIF. As DNA, the CDR3 is TGTGCCTGTGAAGCGGGCTCCCCCTCTTATATTATCCGCGATAAACTCATCTTT.

The rearrangement joins TRDV1 to TRDJ1; D ambiguous. V lost 2 bases and J 0 bases, leaving 25 bases between the germline ends. The CDR3 has 20 residues. The germline CDR1 and CDR2 sequences are TSWWSYY and QGS. CDR3 DNA sequence: TGTGCTCTTGGGGAATTTGGTTTGTTATTCCCCAGCCCTCACACCGATAAACTCATCTTT. This codes for CALGEFGLLFPSPHTDKLIF.

This rearrangement joins TRDV1 to TRDJ1, with D perhaps matching TRDD3 (5 bases). Trimming shortened V by 2 bases and J by 0 bases, and 13 bases separated the two germline ends. Germline V gene data show CDR1 as TSWWSYY and CDR2 as QGS. The length of the CDR3 is 16 residues. This CDR3 reads CALGELTPGYTDKLIF. The DNA of the CDR3 is TGTGCTCTTGGGGAATTGACCCCTGGGTACACCGATAAACTCATCTTT.

This clone has more than one count but fewer than ten. The chain joins TRDV1 to TRDJ1; perhaps D is TRDD2 or TRDD3 (6 bases each). The CDR3 totals 18 residues. The ends were cut back, 4 bases at V and 0 bases at J, with 21 bases in the middle. The germline CDR1 and CDR2 sequences are TSWWSYY and QGS. The CDR3: CALGAFPGVSLYTDKLIF. DNA of the CDR3: TGTGCTCTTGGGGCCTTCCCTGGGGTCAGTCTGTACACCGATAAACTCATCTTT.

The gene calls are TRDV1 and TRDJ1; a weak D match, TRDD2 (8 bases). The V end lost 1 base, the J end lost 0 bases, and 36 bases lay between the germline ends. Germline lookup yields CDR1 TSWWSYY and CDR2 QGS. CDR3 length: 24 residues. The CDR3 coding sequence is TGTGCTCTTGGGGAACAGCCTTCCTATTTCCCGCCTTGGGGGACATCCCCGTACACCGATAAACTCATCTTT. Translating gives CALGEQPSYFPPWGTSPYTDKLIF.